This TCR beta chain was observed in a study of shared clonotypes between healthy human individuals. Study-wide points: Some naive CD4 clonotypes, roughly 4.8%, turned up in common across several donors.

This clone was recorded only once. Its cognate antigen is unknown. DNA at approximately 200 ng, tens of thousands of T cell genomes, went into sorted-subset replicate PCRs. Authors' methods: Owing to the provision of junction-only sequences devoid of quality scores by immunoSEQ, filtering differed. TCRdb's copy holds only in-frame clones and misses some; the assay was immunoSEQ multiplex PCR. The V and J calls and clone size come from that table; D and trimming were worked out from the DNA. The data hold hundreds of thousands of clones, with about 95% observed a single time. Researchers partitioned CD4+ cells into CD45RA+ naive and CD45RA-negative memory subsets. The sequenced sample was naive CD4+ T cells sorted from blood. Noted subset: CD45RA+ positively selected. The TCR sequence derives from a woman aged 30 to 39 in good health.

CDR3 coding DNA: TGTGCCAGCAGTTACGCGGACAGGGCGGGGTACGAGCAGTACTTC. It specifies CASSYADRAGYEQYF. V gene TRBV6-5 combines with J gene TRBJ2-7, with TRBD1 identical over 8 bases. CDR3 length: 15 amino acids. Per the germline V gene, CDR1 is MNHEY and CDR2 is SVGAGI. J lost 4 bases, V lost 2 bases, and 7 bases had no gene match.